The source of this T cell receptor beta chain is a study of blood T cells in healthy people across ages. Germline CDR1 is LGHNA and CDR2 is YNFKEQ. CDR3 length: 14 amino acids. Trimming took off 0 bases at V and 13 bases at J, with 15 bases between the two ends. The authors ran a second PCR of about 7 to 12 cycles using a sample-barcoded 5' primer and a J-beta primer mix. TCRdb used MiXCR to reprocess the 5' RACE reads, holding one entry per CDR3 protein. The sample includes around 1,000,000 distinct CDR3 sequences, 30% to 40% of them seen just once. This clonotype was sampled from a man aged 18 to 30 in good health. The material sequenced was blood. The gene calls are TRBV4-2 and TRBJ2-2; D gene ambiguous. The DNA of the CDR3 is TGTGCCAGCAGCCAAGATTCGGCCACCCGCGGGCTGTTTTTT. Protein sequence: CASSQDSATRGLFF.